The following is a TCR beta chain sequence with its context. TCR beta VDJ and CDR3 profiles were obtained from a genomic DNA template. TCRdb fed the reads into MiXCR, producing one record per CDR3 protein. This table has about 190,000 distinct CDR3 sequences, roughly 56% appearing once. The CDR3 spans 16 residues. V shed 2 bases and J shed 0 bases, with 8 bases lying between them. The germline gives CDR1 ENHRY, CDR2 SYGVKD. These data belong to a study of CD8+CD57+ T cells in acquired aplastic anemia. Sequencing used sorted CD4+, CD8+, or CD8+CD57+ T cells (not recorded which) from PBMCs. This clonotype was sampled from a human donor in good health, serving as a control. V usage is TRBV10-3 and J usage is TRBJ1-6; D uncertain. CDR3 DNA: TGTGCCATCAGTGAGAGAGGCCCCTCCTATAATTCACCCCTCCACTTT. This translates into CAISERGPSYNSPLHF.